This paragraph covers one T cell receptor beta chain sequence. The sample is drawn from a study of blood T cell repertoires in COVID-19. Study-level information: Acute-phase and convalescent COVID-19 samples originated in the United States, Italy and Spain. Nucleic acid was either cDNA or gDNA, and it came from T cells, B-cell-depleted T cells, or PBMCs.

As handled by the study authors: Reference gene primer amplification gave estimated nucleated cell counts. Only in-frame clones appear in the TCRdb table, and some are missing; sequencing was by immunoSEQ multiplex PCR. The V and J calls and clone size were taken over from that table, and D and trimming were inferred from the DNA. The sample lists 99,000 or so clones; roughly 90% were seen once. The J segment lost 4 bases and the V segment lost 2 bases, leaving 2 bases of the junction unmatched. Germline values: CDR1 ENHRY, CDR2 SYGVKD. The CDR3 covers 15 residues. The receptor comes from a human donor in a cohort sampled during active COVID-19. Sequenced: peripheral blood. The genes are TRBV10-3 and TRBJ1-5; 10 bases line up with TRBD1. The CDR3 DNA reads as TGTGCCATCAGTGAGCCGGGACAGGGGAATCAGCCCCAGCATTTT. It codes for CAISEPGQGNQPQHF.